This passage covers 24 T cell receptor beta chains from one sample sequenced in a study of T cell repertoires in cytomegalovirus infection. TCRdb redid the calling of the reads with MiXCR, one entry per CDR3 protein. The table records around 740,000 distinct CDR3 sequences, about a third of them present only once. Sequenced material: PBMCs. The receptors here all came from a human donor in good health (CMV status not recorded). Some clones in this sample may be carry-over from other donors' samples.

The chain joins TRBV7-2 to TRBJ2-5; D uncertain. Trimming took off 5 bases at V and 0 bases at J, with 16 bases between the two ends. Germline CDR1 is SGHTA and CDR2 is FQGNSA. This CDR3 has 16 residues. The CDR3 DNA sequence: TGTGCCAGCAGCCGGCTAGGGAAGGTCCACCAAGAGACCCAGTACTTC. Protein: CASSRLGKVHQETQYF.

The J gene is TRBJ2-2, the V gene TRBV11-3; TRBD1 agrees at 8 bases. The germline V gene encodes CDR1 SGHNT and CDR2 YENEEA. The length of the CDR3 is 16 residues. The V segment lost 5 bases and the J segment 3 bases; nucleotides outside the gene matches: 8. The CDR3 reads CASSDNRGKDTGELFF. For the CDR3, the DNA is TGTGCCAGCAGCGATAACAGGGGGAAGGACACCGGGGAGCTGTTTTTT.

There are a few counts of this clonotype. The chain joins TRBV11-2 to TRBJ1-3, with a tentative D call TRBD1 (6 bases). The length of the CDR3 is 16 residues. CDR1 and CDR2 (germline): SGHAT, FQNNGV. The germline V and J ends were trimmed by 5 bases and 3 bases, with 17 bases remaining between them. DNA for the CDR3: TGTGCCAGCAGCGCAGGCTTGGGGGCCGTTGGAAACACCATATATTTT. Encoded protein: CASSAGLGAVGNTIYF.

The J gene is TRBJ1-4, the V gene TRBV20-1; a possible D gene is TRBD1 (6 bases). Per germline, CDR1 DFQATT and CDR2 SNEGSKA (reference sequence). This CDR3 spans 14 amino acids. Deletions cut 6 bases from V and 4 bases from J, with 15 bases between. The CDR3 coding sequence is TGCAGTGCCCTCCTGGGGGCCAATAATGAAAAACTGTTTTTT. Protein product: CSALLGANNEKLFF.

The sample holds a few counts of this clonotype. The J gene is TRBJ1-1, the V gene TRBV5-1, with no clear D. V was cut by 5 bases and J by 9 bases, with 14 bases left in between. Germline CDR1 SGHRS, CDR2 YFSETQ. CDR3 length: 12 residues. The CDR3 DNA reads as TGCGCCAGCAGTTCGTCAGGATTGAAAGCTTTCTTT. It translates to CASSSSGLKAFF.

V gene TRBV14 combines with J gene TRBJ2-2; tentatively, D is TRBD1 (6 bases). The CDR3 consists of 15 residues. Trimming removed 2 bases from V and 7 bases from J, with 14 bases in between. Germline lookup yields CDR1 SGHDN and CDR2 FVKESK. The CDR3 loop is CASSQTGSIGGELFF. CDR3 sequence (DNA): TGTGCCAGCAGCCAAACAGGGTCCATAGGCGGGGAGCTGTTTTTT.

The gene calls are TRBV2 and TRBJ2-7; D is undetermined. Germline lookup yields CDR1 SNHLY and CDR2 FYNNEI. V shed 1 base and J shed 2 bases, with 3 bases lying between them. This CDR3 contains 12 residues. CDR3 amino acids: CASSEDAYEQYF. CDR3 bases: TGTGCCAGCAGTGAAGACGCCTACGAGCAGTACTTC.

The CDR3 sequence: CASSSAQGAYTGELFF. The CDR3 DNA reads TGTGCCAGCAGTTCGGCACAGGGGGCGTACACCGGGGAGCTGTTTTTT. The J gene is TRBJ2-2, the V gene TRBV27, with TRBD1 matching over 9 bases. Germline V gene lookup returns CDR1 MNHEY and CDR2 SMNVEV (reference sequence). The length of the CDR3 is 16 residues. V trimming: 4 bases; J trimming: 3 bases; junction bases outside the gene matches: 6.

As for this clonotype: A junction end diverges from the germline sequence, so it may reflect a read error. This chain links TRBV12-3 or TRBV12-4 with TRBJ2-1; no reliable D call. The CDR3 runs to 12 residues. The CDR3 coding sequence is TGTGCCTGCAGTCCCCACACCCCTGAGCAGTGCTTC. Protein product: CACSPHTPEQCF.

This clonotype was recorded a few times. The chain joins TRBV7-2 to TRBJ2-1, with 13 bases fitting TRBD2. The CDR3 totals 19 residues. Trimming cost V 7 bases and J 0 bases; bases outside gene matches: 12. CDR1 is SGHTA, CDR2 FQGNSA, per germline. The CDR3 reads CASKRTPGTSGVSYNEQFF. Written as DNA, the CDR3 is TGTGCCAGCAAGCGAACGCCCGGGACTAGCGGGGTCTCCTACAATGAGCAGTTCTTC.

A note on this clonotype: A read error may be the cause here, since a much bigger clone is one base away. This CDR3 fails to terminate in the conserved phenylalanine or tryptophan, so it likely reflects a read error. V and J are TRBV6-1 and TRBJ1-3; 7 nucleotides line up with TRBD1. The CDR3 consists of 14 residues. The germline V gene has CDR1 MNHNS and CDR2 SASEGT. Trimming at V came to 5 bases and at J to 1 base, leaving 2 bases not matched to a gene. The CDR3 is CASSNRGSGNTIYL. DNA of the CDR3: TGTGCCAGCAGTAACAGGGGATCTGGAAACACCATATATTTG.

This clonotype was seen a few times. The chain has TRBV19 and TRBJ1-2; possible D gene TRBD1, 6 bases. Germline CDR1 reads LNHDA; CDR2 reads SQIVND (reference sequence). Trimming stripped 4 bases from V and 3 bases from J, with 15 bases between. CDR3 length: 15 residues. CDR3 DNA: TGTGCCAGTAGTAAACCACCGGACAGCCACTATGGCTACACCTTC. Its translation is CASSKPPDSHYGYTF. The whole variable domain, remainder taken from reference TRBV19 and TRBJ1-2, is DGGITQSPKYLFRKEGQNVTLSCEQNLNHDAMYWYRQDPGQGLRLIYYSQIVNDFQKGDIAEGYSVSREKKESFPLTVTSAQKNPTAFYLCASSKPPDSHYGYTFGSGTRLTVV.

This clonotype was counted a few times. The chain recombines TRBV27 with TRBJ1-2; tentative D call: TRBD1 (5 bases). This CDR3 has 14 residues. Germline CDR1 reads MNHEY; CDR2 reads SMNVEV (reference sequence). The germline V and J ends were trimmed by 6 bases and 0 bases, with 11 bases remaining between them. CDR3 sequence: CASRETGPNYGYTF. CDR3 sequence (DNA): TGTGCCAGCAGGGAAACAGGTCCTAACTATGGCTACACCTTC.

In its sample, this clonotype was seen a few times. The J gene is TRBJ1-2, the V gene TRBV19, with D tentatively TRBD1 (5 bases). Germline CDR1 reads LNHDA; CDR2 reads SQIVND (reference sequence). The CDR3 extends over 13 amino acids. V was cut by 3 bases and J by 10 bases, with 15 bases left in between. CDR3 amino acids: CASSIWGPANYTF. CDR3 nucleotides: TGTGCCAGTAGTATTTGGGGACCGGCGAACTACACCTTC.

This clonotype was counted between two and nine times. V is TRBV7-2 and J is TRBJ1-5, with 7 bases aligning to TRBD1. The germline V gene has CDR1 SGHTA and CDR2 FQGNSA. Losses at the gene ends were 3 bases for V and 0 bases for J; bases not matched to a gene: 2. The CDR3 runs to 15 residues. The CDR3 DNA reads as TGTGCCAGCAGCTTCAGGGGGACTAGCAATCAGCCCCAGCATTTT. Protein product: CASSFRGTSNQPQHF.

This clonotype has at least ten counts. The chain combines TRBV19 with TRBJ1-5; tentative D call: TRBD1 (5 bases). CDR1 LNHDA and CDR2 SQIVND come from the germline V gene (reference sequence). V was cut by 7 bases and J by 4 bases, with 14 bases left in between. The CDR3 loop spans 14 amino acids. CDR3: CASKTGTVNQPQHF. For the CDR3, the DNA is TGTGCCAGTAAGACCGGGACGGTGAATCAGCCCCAGCATTTT.

The sample holds a few counts of this clonotype. V and J are TRBV7-2 and TRBJ2-1; no clear D gene. CDR3 length equals 11 residues. Germline V gene data show CDR1 as SGHTA and CDR2 as FQGNSA. Trimming took off 4 bases at V and 9 bases at J, with 7 bases between the two ends. This CDR3 reads CASSSLIEQFF. The CDR3 DNA reads as TGTGCCAGCAGCTCGCTGATTGAGCAGTTCTTC.

This clonotype was observed at least ten times. The V and J genes are TRBV28 and TRBJ2-7; 8 positions agree with TRBD1. Germline CDR1 is MDHEN and CDR2 is SYDVKM. This CDR3 is 16 amino acids long. Trimming removed 6 bases from V and 2 bases from J; junction bases left unmatched: 12. This CDR3 is CASRGTRDRTPYEQYF. As DNA, the CDR3 is TGTGCCAGCAGGGGAACCCGGGACAGGACCCCCTACGAGCAGTACTTC.

This clonotype has only a few counts. The chain has TRBV19 and TRBJ2-7; the D gene is possibly TRBD2 (5 bases). Trimming cost V 4 bases and J 7 bases, with 14 bases left between them. There are 13 residues in the CDR3. CDR1 is LNHDA and CDR2 is SQIVND in the germline V gene (reference sequence). The CDR3 is CASSTGSPGEQYF. In DNA form, the CDR3 reads TGTGCCAGTAGTACCGGCTCCCCGGGAGAGCAGTACTTC.

The rearrangement uses TRBV4-3 and TRBJ2-7; 7 positions agree with TRBD1. The CDR3 is made up of 14 amino acids. V trimming: 3 bases; J trimming: 7 bases; junction bases outside the gene matches: 9. The germline V gene encodes CDR1 LGHNA and CDR2 YSLEER. CDR3 in DNA: TGCGCCAGCAGCCACAGGACAGGTGTAGGGGAGCAGTACTTC. Residues: CASSHRTGVGEQYF.

A few counts support this clonotype. V is TRBV11-2 and J is TRBJ2-7; 7 positions match TRBD2. Germline CDR1 SGHAT, CDR2 FQNNGV. V was pared by 2 bases and J by 6 bases, with 10 bases of the junction left unmatched. The CDR3 is made up of 15 amino acids. CDR3 nucleotides: TGTGCCAGCAGCTTATTGCAGTATTCGGGAGGCGAGCAGTACTTC. Protein sequence: CASSLLQYSGGEQYF.

V is TRBV15 and J is TRBJ2-5, with D possibly being TRBD2 (6 bases). The V gene lost 4 bases and the J gene lost 5 bases, with 11 bases spanning the gap. CDR3 length: 13 amino acids. Germline lookup yields CDR1 LNHNV and CDR2 YYDKDF (reference sequence). CDR3 sequence (DNA): TGTGCCACCAGCATGGGACTGGCGGAGACCCAGTACTTC. Protein sequence: CATSMGLAETQYF.

The chain uses TRBV2 and TRBJ1-2; 9 nucleotides agree with TRBD1. The length of the CDR3 is 16 residues. CDR1 is SNHLY, CDR2 FYNNEI, per germline. Unmatched junction bases numbered 9, after V lost 2 bases and J lost 5 bases. Written as DNA, the CDR3 is TGTGCCAGCAGTGAATCGCGGAGACAGGGGGGTTATGGCTACACCTTC. Protein: CASSESRRQGGYGYTF.

The chain combines TRBV7-3 with TRBJ1-5; TRBD1 matches 8 bases. V dropped 5 bases and J dropped 6; count of bases not matched to a gene: 6. The CDR3 extends over 14 amino acids. Germline V gives CDR1 SGHTA, CDR2 FQGTGA. CDR3 DNA: TGTGCCAGCAGCCCGGACAGGGCCGGTCAGCCCCAGCATTTT. Translated, it gives CASSPDRAGQPQHF.